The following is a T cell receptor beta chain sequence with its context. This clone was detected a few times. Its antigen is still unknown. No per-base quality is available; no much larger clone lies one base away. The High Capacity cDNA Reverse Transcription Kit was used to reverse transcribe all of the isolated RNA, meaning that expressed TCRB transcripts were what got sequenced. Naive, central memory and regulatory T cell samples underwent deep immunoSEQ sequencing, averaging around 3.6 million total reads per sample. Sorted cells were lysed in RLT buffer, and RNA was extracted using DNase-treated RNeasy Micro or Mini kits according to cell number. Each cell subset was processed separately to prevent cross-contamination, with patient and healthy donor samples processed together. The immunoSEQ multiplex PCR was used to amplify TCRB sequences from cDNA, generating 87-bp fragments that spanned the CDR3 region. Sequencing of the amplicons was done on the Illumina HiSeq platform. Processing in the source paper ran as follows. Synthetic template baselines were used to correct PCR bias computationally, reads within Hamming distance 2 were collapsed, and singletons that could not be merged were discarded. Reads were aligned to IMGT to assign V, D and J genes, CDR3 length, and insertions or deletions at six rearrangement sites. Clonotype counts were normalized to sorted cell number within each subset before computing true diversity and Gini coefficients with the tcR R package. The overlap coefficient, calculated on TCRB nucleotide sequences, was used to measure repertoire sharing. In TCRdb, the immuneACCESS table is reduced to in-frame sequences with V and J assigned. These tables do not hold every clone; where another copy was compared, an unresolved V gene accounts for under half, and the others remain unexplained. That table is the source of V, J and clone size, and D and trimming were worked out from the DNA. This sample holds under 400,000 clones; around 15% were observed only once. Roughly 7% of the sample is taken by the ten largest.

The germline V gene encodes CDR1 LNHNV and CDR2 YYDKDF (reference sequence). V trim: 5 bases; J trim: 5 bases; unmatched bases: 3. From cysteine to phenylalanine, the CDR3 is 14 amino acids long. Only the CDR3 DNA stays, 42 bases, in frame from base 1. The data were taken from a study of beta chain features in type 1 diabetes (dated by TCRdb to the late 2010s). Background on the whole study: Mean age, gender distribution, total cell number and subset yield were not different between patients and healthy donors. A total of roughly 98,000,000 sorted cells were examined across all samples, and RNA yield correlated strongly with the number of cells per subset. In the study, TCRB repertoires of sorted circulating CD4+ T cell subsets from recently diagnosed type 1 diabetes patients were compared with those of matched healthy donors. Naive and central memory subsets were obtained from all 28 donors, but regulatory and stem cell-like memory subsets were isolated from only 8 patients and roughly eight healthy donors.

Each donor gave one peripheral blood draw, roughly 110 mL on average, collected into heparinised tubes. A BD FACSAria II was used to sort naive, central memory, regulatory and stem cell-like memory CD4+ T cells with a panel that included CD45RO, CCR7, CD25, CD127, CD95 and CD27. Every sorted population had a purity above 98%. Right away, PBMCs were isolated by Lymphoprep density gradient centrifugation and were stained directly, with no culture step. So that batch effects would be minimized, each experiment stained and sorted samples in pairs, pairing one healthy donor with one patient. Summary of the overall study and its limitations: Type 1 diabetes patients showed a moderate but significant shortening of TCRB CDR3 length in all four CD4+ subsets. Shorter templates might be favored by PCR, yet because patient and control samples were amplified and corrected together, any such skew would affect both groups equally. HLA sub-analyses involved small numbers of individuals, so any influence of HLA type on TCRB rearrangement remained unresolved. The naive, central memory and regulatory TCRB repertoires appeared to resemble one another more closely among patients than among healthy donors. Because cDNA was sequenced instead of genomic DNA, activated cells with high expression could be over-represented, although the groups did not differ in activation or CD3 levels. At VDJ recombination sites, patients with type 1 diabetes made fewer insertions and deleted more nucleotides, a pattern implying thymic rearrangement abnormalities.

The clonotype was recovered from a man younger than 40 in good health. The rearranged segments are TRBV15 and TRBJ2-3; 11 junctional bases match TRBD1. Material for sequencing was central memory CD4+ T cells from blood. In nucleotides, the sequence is TGTGCCACCAGCGGACAGGGGGCGGGAGATACGCAGTATTTT. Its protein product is CATSGQGAGDTQYF. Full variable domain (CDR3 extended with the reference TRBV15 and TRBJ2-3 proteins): DAMVIQNPRYQVTQFGKPVTLSCSQTLNHNVMYWYQQKSSQAPKLLFHYYDKDFNNEADTPDNFQSRRPNTSFCFLDIRSPGLGDTAMYLCATSGQGAGDTQYFGPGTRLTVL.